This T cell receptor beta chain came from a study of OX40 agonist ivuxolimab in advanced cancers. Here immunoSEQ multiplex PCR was the method, and the copy in TCRdb shows in-frame clones only, minus some. Of roughly 50,000 clones listed, 86% were seen once; the top ten hold approximately 1%. The CDR3 is 13 amino acids. Germline V gene lookup returns CDR1 LNHDA and CDR2 SQIVND (reference sequence). Trimming took 0 bases from V and 9 from J, leaving 12 bases between them. This receptor was taken from an adult with an advanced solid tumor such as melanoma, head and neck, liver or kidney cancer. The V gene is TRBV19, the J gene TRBJ2-7, with D possibly matching TRBD2 (5 bases). The source was CD4+ or CD8+ T cells sorted from blood, collected in a trial of the OX40 agonist ivuxolimab. In DNA, the CDR3 is TGTGCCAGTAGTATAGATGACACCAGCGGGCAGTACTTC. Protein product: CASSIDDTSGQYF.